This T cell receptor beta chain was observed in a study of blood T cell repertoires in COVID-19. Here immunoSEQ multiplex PCR was the method, and the copy in TCRdb shows in-frame clones only, minus some. In the table there are around 150,000 clones, roughly 89% of which are singletons. Germline V lookup: CDR1 WSHSY, CDR2 SAAADI. The CDR3 is 16 residues long. V lost 11 bases, J lost 7 bases, and 18 bases stayed unmatched. The rearrangement uses TRBV10-2 and TRBJ2-2; 8 bases are shared with TRBD2. Specimen: peripheral blood. The TCR sequence derives from a man aged 25 to 40 with COVID-19, enrolled during active disease. The CDR3 DNA follows: TGCGCCGCCGGGGGGGGACCGGGGGCTTGGAGCGGGGAGCTGTTTTTT. Translating it yields CAAGGGPGAWSGELFF.